This T cell receptor (beta chain) emerged from a study of blood T cell repertoires in COVID-19. This clone appeared a single time. V dropped 0 bases and J dropped 5 bases, with 13 bases sitting between them. Germline loops: CDR1 MNHEY, CDR2 SMNVEV (reference sequence). The CDR3 is 15 amino acids. Produced via immunoSEQ multiplex PCR; TCRdb's table is partial and in-frame only. The sample gives roughly 130,000 clones, roughly 84% of which show up once; 3.5% to 4% is in the top ten. Self-reported history from a screening survey and questionnaire set each donor's cohort. Recovered status in Cohort 3 required two negative PCRs, clearance, or symptom resolution.

Sequenced sample: PBMCs or T cells enriched from blood (not recorded which). The V call is TRBV27, the J call TRBJ1-1, with D perhaps matching TRBD1 (6 bases). This TCR came from a woman in her 30s who had recovered from COVID-19. CDR3 residues: CASSLSGTHQTEAFF. DNA of the CDR3: TGTGCCAGCAGTTTATCCGGGACACATCAAACTGAAGCTTTCTTT.